These T cell receptor beta chains were read from a single sample in a study of T-cell reconstitution after alpha-beta-depleted transplantation in children. TCRdb itself ran the PCR reads through MiXCR, one entry per CDR3 protein. The top ten hold roughly 27% of the sample, which has 210,000 or so distinct CDR3 sequences, approximately 11% seen once. The sample was PBMCs, taken before TCRalphabeta/CD19-depleted stem cell transplant. These receptors all come from a child under three years old with acute myeloid leukemia, due to receive a stem cell transplant. CDR3s include the opening cysteine and the closing phenylalanine or tryptophan. The order of the fields is V gene, J gene, CDR3 protein.

v_gene: TRBV20-1
j_gene: TRBJ1-4
CDR3aa: CSAEDRTNEKLFF

v_gene: TRBV7-2
j_gene: TRBJ1-4
CDR3aa: CASSLHGTNEKLFF

v_gene: TRBV3-1
j_gene: TRBJ2-5
CDR3aa: CASSQGDRTYQETQYF

v_gene: TRBV7-9
j_gene: TRBJ1-2
CDR3aa: CASSSRTVLYGYTF

v_gene: TRBV10-3
j_gene: TRBJ2-1
CDR3aa: CAISGTSGGDEQFF

v_gene: TRBV29-1
j_gene: TRBJ1-2
CDR3aa: CSVEQDSYGYTF

v_gene: TRBV5-1
j_gene: TRBJ2-1
CDR3aa: CASSLWTSDSYNEQFF

v_gene: TRBV29-1
j_gene: TRBJ1-2
CDR3aa: CSVGGIWICNYGYTF

v_gene: TRBV5-1
j_gene: TRBJ2-2
CDR3aa: CASSLEVAGGSGELFF

v_gene: TRBV12-3/TRBV12-4
j_gene: TRBJ2-2
CDR3aa: CASSTDMTNTRELFF

v_gene: TRBV18
j_gene: TRBJ2-3
CDR3aa: CASSSRGGPTDTQYF

v_gene: TRBV6-1
j_gene: TRBJ1-1
CDR3aa: CASSRGVDTEAFF

v_gene: TRBV7-9
j_gene: TRBJ2-1
CDR3aa: CASRLWQGPYNEQFF

v_gene: TRBV7-9
j_gene: TRBJ2-1
CDR3aa: CASSLDRGSGNEQFF

v_gene: TRBV5-5
j_gene: TRBJ1-5
CDR3aa: CASSFVVYSNQPQHF

v_gene: TRBV5-1
j_gene: TRBJ2-7
CDR3aa: CASSLHTGTYEQYF

v_gene: TRBV6-2/TRBV6-3
j_gene: TRBJ2-2
CDR3aa: CASGQGNIGELFF

v_gene: TRBV27
j_gene: TRBJ1-2
CDR3aa: CASSFRGVYGYTF

v_gene: TRBV7-2
j_gene: TRBJ2-3
CDR3aa: CASSFGTYEQVTQYF

v_gene: TRBV4-2
j_gene: TRBJ2-1
CDR3aa: CASSTTSGSSNEQFF

v_gene: TRBV28
j_gene: TRBJ1-1
CDR3aa: CASSLPRRYTEAFF

v_gene: TRBV30
j_gene: TRBJ2-1
CDR3aa: CAFPGLAGEFF